This TCR beta chain stems from a study of blood T cell repertoires in COVID-19. Method: immunoSEQ multiplex PCR; TCRdb's copy keeps in-frame clones and lacks some. Of 150,000 to 200,000 clones in the sample, roughly nine tenths were seen once. This clonotype was sampled from a woman aged 40 to 49 with acute COVID-19. The sequencing input was PBMCs or T cells enriched from blood (not recorded which).

CDR3 sequence: CASSQAGGTQYF. The CDR3 bases are TGTGCCAGCAGCCAGGCAGGGGGGACCCAGTACTTC. The chain has TRBV3-1 (or the pseudogene TRBV3-2) and TRBJ2-5; 7 nucleotides line up with TRBD1. Germline-derived CDR1 and CDR2 are LGHDT and YNNKEL (reference sequence). Trimming took 3 bases from V and 7 from J; bases not matched to a gene: 2. This CDR3 region has 12 residues.